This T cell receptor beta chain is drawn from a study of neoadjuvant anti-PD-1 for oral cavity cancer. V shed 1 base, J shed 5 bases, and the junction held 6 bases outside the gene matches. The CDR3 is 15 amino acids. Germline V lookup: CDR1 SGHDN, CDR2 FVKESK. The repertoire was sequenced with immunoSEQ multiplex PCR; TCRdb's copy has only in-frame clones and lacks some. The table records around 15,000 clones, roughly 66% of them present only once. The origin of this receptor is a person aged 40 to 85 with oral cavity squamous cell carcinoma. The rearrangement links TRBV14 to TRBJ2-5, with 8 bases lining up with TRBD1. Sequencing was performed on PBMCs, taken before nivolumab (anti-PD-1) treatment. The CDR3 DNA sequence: TGTGCCAGCAGCCAAGGCTCAGGGGGCGCGGAGACCCAGTACTTC. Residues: CASSQGSGGAETQYF.